The next 5 T cell receptor beta chains were all read from a single sample in a study of shared clonotypes between healthy human individuals. Clones were sequenced by immunoSEQ multiplex PCR, and TCRdb holds only the in-frame ones, with some missing. The repertoire holds more than 2,000,000 clones, roughly 93% seen once, with 0.35% to 0.45% in the top ten. Input material: naive CD4+ T cells from PBMCs. Subset here: CD45RA+ positively selected. The receptors originated from a man between 18 and 35 years old in good health. Some clones in this sample may be carry-over from other donors' samples.

This clone appeared a single time. The rearrangement joins TRBV6-1 to TRBJ2-7, with TRBD2 identical over 10 bases. This CDR3 region has 14 residues. CDR1 MNHNS and CDR2 SASEGT come from the germline V gene. J was trimmed by 6 bases and V by 4 bases; bases with no gene match: 6. CDR3 loop: CASSASGRNGEQYF. The CDR3 DNA reads as TGTGCCAGCAGTGCTAGCGGGAGAAATGGCGAGCAGTACTTC.

V is TRBV6-6 and J is TRBJ2-7; 8 bases align to TRBD2. The CDR3 spans 14 residues. Germline V lookup: CDR1 MNHNY, CDR2 SVGAGI (reference sequence). Trimming removed 6 bases from V and 6 bases from J; junction bases left unmatched: 10. Here the CDR3 DNA reads TGTGCCAGCAGAGTGGGCAGCGGGAGCTCCGAGCAGTACTTC. This gives the protein CASRVGSGSSEQYF.

The rearrangement joins TRBV25-1 to TRBJ2-3, with 7 positions matching TRBD1. Germline CDR1 and CDR2: MGHDK and SYGVNS. CDR3 length: 14 residues. The ends lost 4 bases at V and 6 bases at J; junction bases unmatched: 7. The CDR3 region has the DNA TGTGCCAGCAGTGGAAACAGGGGCCGGGATACGCAGTATTTT. Its protein product is CASSGNRGRDTQYF.

Of note for this clone: Other DNA sequences in this sample translate to the same CDR3. The chain uses TRBV5-1 and TRBJ2-3; D uncertain. V was trimmed by 0 bases and J by 1 base, leaving 6 bases between them. The CDR3 runs 14 residues. CDR1 SGHRS and CDR2 YFSETQ come from the germline V gene. The chain's CDR3 is CASSLESGTDTQYF. The DNA of the CDR3 is TGCGCCAGCAGCTTGGAAAGCGGCACAGATACGCAGTATTTT. Full variable domain (outside the CDR3, taken from reference TRBV5-1 and TRBJ2-3): KAGVTQTPRYLIKTRGQQVTLSCSPISGHRSVSWYQQTPGQGLQFLFEYFSETQRNKGNFPGRFSGRQFSNSRSEMNVSTLELGDSALYLCASSLESGTDTQYFGPGTRLTVL.

The chain carries TRBV5-4 and TRBJ2-3; D is ambiguous. The CDR3 is made up of 14 amino acids. V dropped 2 bases and J dropped 1 base, with 8 bases sitting between them. The germline V gene has CDR1 SGHNT and CDR2 YYREEE (reference sequence). The CDR3 DNA sequence: TGTGCCAGCAGCTTAGTAAGTGGCACAGATACGCAGTATTTT. Protein sequence: CASSLVSGTDTQYF.